The 15 T cell receptor beta chains below were found in one sample sequenced in a study of spatial heterogeneity in lung cancer. TCRdb re-called the 5' RACE reads through MiXCR, storing one row per CDR3 protein. The table has roughly 34,000 distinct CDR3 sequences, more than 6.5% seen once. Time point indicated: blood at routine non-recurrence follow-up after resection. Sample: PBMCs, taken at follow-up. The receptors were sampled from a male donor with early-stage non-small cell lung cancer.

This clonotype has a count of ten or more. V usage is TRBV12-3 or TRBV12-4 and J usage is TRBJ1-1, with D tentatively TRBD1 (5 bases). The CDR3 is made up of 12 amino acids. Trimming removed 4 bases from V and 7 bases from J, with 10 bases in between. In DNA, the CDR3 is TGTGCCAGCAGTTCGGGACCTATTGAAGCTTTCTTT. This translates into CASSSGPIEAFF.

This clonotype was counted at least ten times. The chain couples TRBV6-5 to TRBJ2-3, with D hard to call. The CDR3 loop spans 14 amino acids. The germline gives CDR1 MNHEY, CDR2 SVGAGI. The V and J ends lost 0 bases and 5 bases respectively, with 9 bases between them. CDR3 protein: CASSYSRGRDTQYF. CDR3 coding DNA: TGTGCCAGCAGTTACTCGAGAGGAAGAGATACGCAGTATTTT.

This clonotype was seen repeatedly, ten times or more. This chain joins TRBV5-6 and TRBJ1-2; 7 bases fit TRBD1. Trimming took 2 bases from V and 7 from J; bases not matched to a gene: 5. Per germline, CDR1 SGHDT and CDR2 YYEEEE. This CDR3 region has 13 residues. The CDR3 DNA follows: TGTGCCAGCAGCTTCACAGGGGTCTCTGGCTACACCTTC. This translates into CASSFTGVSGYTF.

This clonotype was recorded at least ten times. This chain connects TRBV7-9 to TRBJ2-1; D is perhaps TRBD1 or TRBD2 (6 bases each). This CDR3 is 15 amino acids long. V gave up 4 bases and J gave up 3 bases, with 13 bases separating them. The V gene's germline CDR1 is SEHNR and CDR2 FQNEAQ (reference sequence). The CDR3 nucleotides read TGTGCCAGCAGCTCTACGGGGGCCTTCTACAATGAGCAGTTCTTC. Its protein is CASSSTGAFYNEQFF.

V gene TRBV28 combines with J gene TRBJ1-2; 8 bases align to TRBD1. From germline, CDR1 is MDHEN and CDR2 SYDVKM. V lost 4 bases, J lost 2 bases, and 3 bases stayed unmatched. This CDR3 region has 14 residues. The CDR3 DNA is TGTGCCAGCAGTTCCGGACAGGGCAACTATGGCTACACCTTC. Translation: CASSSGQGNYGYTF.

This clonotype came up many times. The chain joins TRBV6-1 to TRBJ2-1; tentatively, D is TRBD2 (5 bases). This CDR3 spans 10 amino acids. CDR1 and CDR2 from the germline V gene are MNHNS and SASEGT. The V gene lost 7 bases and the J gene lost 12 bases, with 10 bases spanning the gap. CDR3 protein: CASIDGGQFF. The CDR3 nucleotides are TGTGCCAGCATAGACGGAGGGCAGTTCTTC.

There are many counts of this clonotype. V and J are TRBV2 and TRBJ1-1; the D is unclear. CDR1 is SNHLY, CDR2 FYNNEI, per germline. Trimming took off 4 bases at V and 5 bases at J, with 14 bases between the two ends. CDR3 length: 14 residues. CDR3 region: CASSVVQIATEAFF. CDR3 DNA sequence: TGTGCCAGCAGTGTAGTGCAGATCGCGACTGAAGCTTTCTTT.

As for this clonotype: Just one base apart from a much larger clone, this may be a read error. The chain's CDR3 is CASSLYDGTGATSLYF. The CDR3 DNA reads TGTGCCAGCAGTTTATATGACGGGACAGGGGCCACGAGCTTGTACTTC. The chain carries TRBV27 and TRBJ2-7; 10 bases are a match to TRBD1. The CDR3 consists of 16 residues. Germline assignment: CDR1 MNHEY and CDR2 SMNVEV (reference sequence). Trimming cost V 1 base and J 12 bases; bases outside gene matches: 15.

This clonotype was seen many times. The chain joins TRBV18 to TRBJ2-7, with 12 bases aligning to TRBD1. V shed 5 bases, J shed 5 bases, and the junction held 10 bases outside the gene matches. The CDR3 loop spans 16 amino acids. Germline assignment: CDR1 KGHSH and CDR2 LQKENI. Here the CDR3 DNA reads TGTGCCAGCTCAATCACTCCGGGACAGGGGGCCCACGAGCAGTACTTC. It codes for CASSITPGQGAHEQYF.

The V and J genes are TRBV12-3 or TRBV12-4 and TRBJ2-7; D remains unclear. Trimming shortened V by 6 bases and J by 0 bases, and 18 bases separated the two germline ends. This CDR3 region has 16 residues. In DNA, the CDR3 is TGTGCCAGCAGCATTACGAACAGCGCTAACTCCTACGAGCAGTACTTC. It encodes CASSITNSANSYEQYF.

The chain carries TRBV12-3 or TRBV12-4 and TRBJ2-2; possibly TRBD2 for D (5 bases). Trimming shortened V by 5 bases and J by 5 bases, and 15 bases separated the two germline ends. The CDR3 length is 15 residues. This CDR3 is CASSRKRGNTGELFF. CDR3 nucleotide sequence: TGTGCCAGCAGTCGAAAACGAGGGAATACCGGGGAGCTGTTTTTT.

This clonotype was detected many times. The V and J genes are TRBV2 and TRBJ1-5; the D is unclear. The CDR3 totals 14 residues. The V end lost 5 bases, the J end lost 4 bases, and 12 bases lay between the germline ends. CDR1 is SNHLY and CDR2 is FYNNEI in the germline V gene. The CDR3 here is CASSSRSLNQPQHF. CDR3 nucleotides: TGTGCCAGCAGTTCTCGGTCCCTGAATCAGCCCCAGCATTTT. The full variable domain, completed using reference TRBV2 and TRBJ1-5, is EPEVTQTPSHQVTQMGQEVILRCVPISNHLYFYWYRQILGQKVEFLVSFYNNEISEKSEIFDDQFSVERPDGSNFTLKIRSTKLEDSAMYFCASSSRSLNQPQHFGDGTRLSIL.

Ten or more counts support this clonotype. This sequence joins TRBV11-2 and TRBJ2-4; TRBD2 aligns across 9 bases. The V and J ends lost 4 bases and 0 bases, in that order; junction bases with no gene match: 4. The CDR3 runs to 16 residues. Germline CDR1 is SGHAT and CDR2 is FQNNGV. Here the CDR3 DNA reads TGTGCCAGCAGCTCCGGACTAGCGTCAGCCAAAAACATTCAGTACTTC. This sequence encodes CASSSGLASAKNIQYF. Full variable domain (rest looked up from reference TRBV11-2 and TRBJ2-4): EAGVAQSPRYKIIEKRQSVAFWCNPISGHATLYWYQQILGQGPKLLIQFQNNGVVDDSQLPKDRFSAERLKGVDSTLKIQPAKLEDSAVYLCASSSGLASAKNIQYFGAGTRLSVL.

A single count supports this clonotype. This clone may be a read error of a much larger clone one base away. CDR3 DNA sequence: TGTGCCAGCAGCCCAAGGAACACAGATACGCAGTATTTT. Its translation is CASSPRNTDTQYF. The chain joins TRBV7-3 to TRBJ2-3; the D is unclear. The V end lost 5 bases, the J end lost 2 bases, and 8 bases lay between the germline ends. The CDR3 consists of 13 residues. Looked up from germline, CDR1 is SGHTA and CDR2 is FQGTGA.

This clonotype was counted a few times. This chain links TRBV7-9 with TRBJ2-3; 8 bases match TRBD2. The CDR3 loop spans 14 amino acids. Germline V gene sequence: CDR1 SEHNR, CDR2 FQNEAQ (reference sequence). Trimming took 11 bases from V and 4 from J; bases not matched to a gene: 11. The CDR3: CALGSGGGADTQYF. In nucleotides, the CDR3 is TGTGCCCTCGGCAGCGGGGGTGGAGCAGATACGCAGTATTTT.